The present TCR beta chain was sequenced within a study of CD8+ T cells in alopecia areata. The study team obtained lesional scalp punch biopsies and peripheral blood from alopecia areata patients. cDNA serving as the sequencing template came from extracted, reverse transcribed RNA. Sequenced by immunoSEQ multiplex PCR; TCRdb stores in-frame clones only, minus some. Among hundreds of thousands of clones listed, around two thirds were seen once. In germline, CDR1 is GTSNPN, CDR2 SVGIG (reference sequence). This CDR3 is built from 13 residues. Trimming took 2 bases from V and 2 from J, leaving 9 bases between them.

This receptor was identified in a human donor with alopecia areata. The V gene is TRBV30, the J gene TRBJ1-2; no firm D call. The input for sequencing was CD4+ T cells sorted from blood, taken at week 0. CDR3: CAWSQQSNYGYTF. In nucleotides, the CDR3 is TGTGCCTGGAGTCAACAGTCAAACTATGGCTACACCTTC.